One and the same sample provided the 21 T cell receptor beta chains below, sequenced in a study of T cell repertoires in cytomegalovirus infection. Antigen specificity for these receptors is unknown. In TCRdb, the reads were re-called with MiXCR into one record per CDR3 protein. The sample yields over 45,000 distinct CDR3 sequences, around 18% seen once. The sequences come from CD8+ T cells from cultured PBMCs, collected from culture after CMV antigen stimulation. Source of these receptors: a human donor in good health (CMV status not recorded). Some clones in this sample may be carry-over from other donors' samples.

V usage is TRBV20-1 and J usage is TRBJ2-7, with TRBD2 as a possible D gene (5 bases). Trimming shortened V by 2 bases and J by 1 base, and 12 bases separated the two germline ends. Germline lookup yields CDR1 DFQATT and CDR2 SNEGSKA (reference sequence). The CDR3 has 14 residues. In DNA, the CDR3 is TGCAGTGCTAGAAGTCCGGAGGAGTCCTACGAGCAGTACTTC. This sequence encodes CSARSPEESYEQYF.

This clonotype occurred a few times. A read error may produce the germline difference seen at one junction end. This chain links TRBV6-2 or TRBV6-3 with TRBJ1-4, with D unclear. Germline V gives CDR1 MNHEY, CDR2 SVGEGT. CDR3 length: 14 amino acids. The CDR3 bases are TGTGCCAGTAGTTACTCGAAGGCAACTGAAAAACTGTTTTTT. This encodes CASSYSKATEKLFF.

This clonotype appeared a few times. Here the CDR3 DNA reads TGTGCCAGCAGGCAGGAAAATCAGCCCCAGCATTTT. Translating gives CASRQENQPQHF. The chain recombines TRBV5-8 with TRBJ1-5; D remains unclear. V shed 5 bases and J shed 4 bases, with 7 bases lying between them. The CDR3 is made up of 12 amino acids. CDR1 is SGHTS, CDR2 YDEGEE, per germline. Full variable domain (outside the CDR3, taken from reference TRBV5-8 and TRBJ1-5): EAGVTQSPTHLIKTRGQQATLRCSPISGHTSVYWYQQALGLGLQFLLWYDEGEERNRGNFPPRFSGRQFPNYSSELNVNALELEDSALYLCASRQENQPQHFGDGTRLSIL.

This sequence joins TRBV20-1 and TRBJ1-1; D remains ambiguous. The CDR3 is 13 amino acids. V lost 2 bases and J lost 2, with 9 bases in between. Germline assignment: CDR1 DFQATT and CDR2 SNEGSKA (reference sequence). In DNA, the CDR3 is TGCAGTGCTAGAAGCAGCCTCAACACTGAAGCTTTCTTT. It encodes CSARSSLNTEAFF.

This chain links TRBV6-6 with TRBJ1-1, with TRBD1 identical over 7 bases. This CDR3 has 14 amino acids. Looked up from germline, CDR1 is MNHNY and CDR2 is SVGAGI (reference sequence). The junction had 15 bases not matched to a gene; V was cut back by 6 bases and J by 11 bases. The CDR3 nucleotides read TGTGCCAGCAGAGGGACAGATCGTTCCCTTGAGGCTTTCTTT. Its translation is CASRGTDRSLEAFF.

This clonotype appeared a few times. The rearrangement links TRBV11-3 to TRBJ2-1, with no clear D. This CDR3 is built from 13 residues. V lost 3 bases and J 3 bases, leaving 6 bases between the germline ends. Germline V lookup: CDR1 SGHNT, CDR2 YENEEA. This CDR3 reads CASSFSFYNEQFF. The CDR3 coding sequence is TGTGCCAGCAGCTTCTCCTTCTACAATGAGCAGTTCTTC.

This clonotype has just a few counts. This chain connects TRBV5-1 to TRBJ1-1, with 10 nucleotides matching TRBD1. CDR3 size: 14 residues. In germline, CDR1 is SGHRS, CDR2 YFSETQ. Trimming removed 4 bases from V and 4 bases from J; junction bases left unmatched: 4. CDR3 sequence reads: CASSGGTGVTEAFF. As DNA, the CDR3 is TGCGCCAGCAGCGGCGGGACAGGGGTCACTGAAGCTTTCTTT.

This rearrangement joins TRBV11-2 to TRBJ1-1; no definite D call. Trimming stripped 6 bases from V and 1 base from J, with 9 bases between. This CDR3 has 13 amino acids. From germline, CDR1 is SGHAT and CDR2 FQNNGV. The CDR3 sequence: CASSLGQNTEAFF. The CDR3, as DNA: TGTGCCAGCAGTCTGGGCCAGAACACTGAAGCTTTCTTT. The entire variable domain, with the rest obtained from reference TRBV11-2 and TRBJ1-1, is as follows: EAGVAQSPRYKIIEKRQSVAFWCNPISGHATLYWYQQILGQGPKLLIQFQNNGVVDDSQLPKDRFSAERLKGVDSTLKIQPAKLEDSAVYLCASSLGQNTEAFFGQGTRLTVV.

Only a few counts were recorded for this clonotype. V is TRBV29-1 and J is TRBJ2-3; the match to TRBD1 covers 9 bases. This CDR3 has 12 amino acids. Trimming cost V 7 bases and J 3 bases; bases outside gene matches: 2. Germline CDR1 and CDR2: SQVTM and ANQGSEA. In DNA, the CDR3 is TGCAGCGGGGGACAGGGAACAGATACGCAGTATTTT. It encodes CSGGQGTDTQYF.

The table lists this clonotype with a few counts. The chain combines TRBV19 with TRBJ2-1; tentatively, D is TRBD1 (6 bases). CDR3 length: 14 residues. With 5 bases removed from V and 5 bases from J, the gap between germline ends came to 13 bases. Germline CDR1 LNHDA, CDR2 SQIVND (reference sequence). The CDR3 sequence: CASSFGQQNNEQFF. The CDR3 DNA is TGTGCCAGTAGTTTCGGACAGCAGAACAATGAGCAGTTCTTC.

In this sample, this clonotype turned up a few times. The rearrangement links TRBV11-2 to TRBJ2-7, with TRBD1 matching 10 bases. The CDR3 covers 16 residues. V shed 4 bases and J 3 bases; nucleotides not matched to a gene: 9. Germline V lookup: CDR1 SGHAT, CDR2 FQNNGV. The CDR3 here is CASSWMMDRGSYEQYF. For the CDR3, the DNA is TGTGCCAGCAGCTGGATGATGGACAGGGGGAGCTACGAGCAGTACTTC.

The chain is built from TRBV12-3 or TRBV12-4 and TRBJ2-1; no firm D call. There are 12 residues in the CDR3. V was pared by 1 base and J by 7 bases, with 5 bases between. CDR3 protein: CASSLGQNEQFF. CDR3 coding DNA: TGTGCCAGCAGTTTAGGGCAGAATGAGCAGTTCTTC.

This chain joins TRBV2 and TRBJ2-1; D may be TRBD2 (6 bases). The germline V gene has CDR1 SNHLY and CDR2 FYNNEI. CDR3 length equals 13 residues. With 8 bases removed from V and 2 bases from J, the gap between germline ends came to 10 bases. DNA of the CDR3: TGTGCCAGCCTGGAGGGTACCTACAATGAGCAGTTCTTC. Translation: CASLEGTYNEQFF. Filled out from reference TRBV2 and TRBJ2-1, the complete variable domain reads EPEVTQTPSHQVTQMGQEVILRCVPISNHLYFYWYRQILGQKVEFLVSFYNNEISEKSEIFDDQFSVERPDGSNFTLKIRSTKLEDSAMYFCASLEGTYNEQFFGPGTRLTVL.

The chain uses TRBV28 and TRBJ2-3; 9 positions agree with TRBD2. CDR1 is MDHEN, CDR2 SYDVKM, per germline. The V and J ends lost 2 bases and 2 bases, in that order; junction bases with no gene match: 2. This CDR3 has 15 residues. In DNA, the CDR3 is TGTGCCAGCAGTTTACTAGCGGGGCCCACAGATACGCAGTATTTT. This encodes CASSLLAGPTDTQYF.

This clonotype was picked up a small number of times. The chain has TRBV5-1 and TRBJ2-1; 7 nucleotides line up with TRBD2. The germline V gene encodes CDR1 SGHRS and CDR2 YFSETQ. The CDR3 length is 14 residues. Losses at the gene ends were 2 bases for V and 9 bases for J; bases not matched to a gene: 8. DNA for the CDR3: TGCGCCAGCAGCTTTTCTGGGGAGGGTGGTGAGCAGTTCTTC. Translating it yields CASSFSGEGGEQFF.

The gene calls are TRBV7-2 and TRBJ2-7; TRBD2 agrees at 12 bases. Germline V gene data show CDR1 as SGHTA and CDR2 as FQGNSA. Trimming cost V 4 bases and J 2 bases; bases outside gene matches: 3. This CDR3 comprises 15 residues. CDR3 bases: TGTGCCAGCAGCTACGGACTAGCGGGGACCTACGAGCAGTACTTC. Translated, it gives CASSYGLAGTYEQYF.

CDR3 DNA sequence: TGTGCCAGCAGCGACTGGACAGGGGGCTCTGGAAACACCATATATTTT. Translation gives CASSDWTGGSGNTIYF. V usage is TRBV12-3 or TRBV12-4 and J usage is TRBJ1-3; the match to TRBD1 covers 10 bases. The CDR3 is made up of 16 amino acids. V shed 6 bases, J shed 0 bases, and the junction held 5 bases outside the gene matches.

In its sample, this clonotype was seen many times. CDR3 region: CASSGTSSMQFF. In DNA form, the CDR3 reads TGTGCCAGCAGCGGAACCTCATCCATGCAGTTCTTC. This chain connects TRBV5-6 to TRBJ2-1, with no clear D. V lost 4 bases and J 12 bases, leaving 14 bases between the germline ends. The CDR3 has 12 residues. Germline CDR1 is SGHDT and CDR2 is YYEEEE.

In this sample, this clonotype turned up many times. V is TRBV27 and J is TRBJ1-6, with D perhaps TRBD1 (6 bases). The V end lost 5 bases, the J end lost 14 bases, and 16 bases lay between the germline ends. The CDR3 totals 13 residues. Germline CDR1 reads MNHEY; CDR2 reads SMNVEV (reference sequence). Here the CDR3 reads CASSPGQLATLHF. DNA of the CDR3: TGTGCCAGCAGTCCCGGACAGTTGGCCACCCTCCACTTT.

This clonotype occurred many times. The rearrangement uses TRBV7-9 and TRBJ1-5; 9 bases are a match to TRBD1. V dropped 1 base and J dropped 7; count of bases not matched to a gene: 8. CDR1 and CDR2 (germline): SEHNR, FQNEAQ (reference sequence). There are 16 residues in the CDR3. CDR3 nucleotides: TGTGCCAGCAGCTTAGTTGGGACAGGGCTCCACCAGCCCCAGCATTTT. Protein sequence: CASSLVGTGLHQPQHF.

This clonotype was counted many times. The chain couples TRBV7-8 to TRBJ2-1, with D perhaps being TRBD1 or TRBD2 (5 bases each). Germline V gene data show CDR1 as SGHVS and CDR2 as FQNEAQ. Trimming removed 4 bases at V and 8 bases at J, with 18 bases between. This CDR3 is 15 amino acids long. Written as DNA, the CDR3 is TGTGCCAGCAGCTCGACCGAGGGGCCGGAGGATGAGCAGTTCTTC. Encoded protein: CASSSTEGPEDEQFF.